These 20 T cell receptor beta chains originate from one sample sequenced in a study of blood T cells in healthy people across ages. A sample-barcoded 5' primer and a J-beta primer mix were used in a second PCR of about 7 to 12 cycles. TCRdb reprocessed the 5' RACE reads with MiXCR, giving one entry per CDR3 protein. The data show about 780,000 distinct CDR3 sequences, roughly 24% seen once. This sample was also put to use in a study of T cells of mothers and their children.

Material: blood. These receptors came from a boy aged 5-17 years in good health.

In its sample, this clonotype was seen a few times. V usage is TRBV20-1 and J usage is TRBJ1-6; 7 bases map to TRBD1. The V segment lost 6 bases and the J segment 5 bases; nucleotides outside the gene matches: 7. Germline lookup yields CDR1 DFQATT and CDR2 SNEGSKA (reference sequence). The CDR3 runs to 14 residues. The CDR3 here is CSADTRGNNSPLHF. CDR3 DNA: TGCAGTGCAGATACCAGGGGGAATAATTCACCCCTCCACTTT.

This clonotype was seen only a few times. The rearrangement joins TRBV6-2 or TRBV6-3 to TRBJ2-1; 10 nucleotides align to TRBD1. J was trimmed by 6 bases and V by 7 bases; bases with no gene match: 9. The germline CDR1 and CDR2 sequences are MNHEY and SVGEGT. There are 15 residues in the CDR3. The CDR3 DNA reads as TGTGCCAGCAATAAGGGACAGGGGTATGGCAATGAGCAGTTCTTC. It is translated as CASNKGQGYGNEQFF.

This chain links TRBV4-1 with TRBJ1-1, with no clear D. Germline V gene sequence: CDR1 MGHRA, CDR2 YSYEKL. This CDR3 comprises 14 residues. Trimming took 4 bases from V and 0 from J, leaving 9 bases between them. This CDR3 reads CASSPSKMNTEAFF. As DNA, the CDR3 is TGCGCCAGCAGCCCTTCCAAGATGAACACTGAAGCTTTCTTT.

This clonotype was seen a handful of times. This chain links TRBV14 with TRBJ1-4; D is perhaps TRBD1 (5 bases). This CDR3 is 13 amino acids long. CDR1 and CDR2 (germline): SGHDN, FVKESK. Deletions cut 6 bases from V and 6 bases from J, with 11 bases between. The CDR3 DNA reads TGTGCCAGCAGTTTCCGGGGGGATGAAAAACTGTTTTTT. This sequence encodes CASSFRGDEKLFF. The full variable domain, its missing parts supplied by reference TRBV14 and TRBJ1-4, is EAGVTQFPSHSVIEKGQTVTLRCDPISGHDNLYWYRRVMGKEIKFLLHFVKESKQDESGMPNNRFLAERTGGTYSTLKVQPAELEDSGVYFCASSFRGDEKLFFGSGTQLSVL.

V and J are TRBV6-6 and TRBJ1-5, with D tentatively TRBD1 (5 bases). V lost 6 bases and J lost 4, with 16 bases in between. CDR3 length: 15 amino acids. Germline V gene lookup returns CDR1 MNHNY and CDR2 SVGAGI (reference sequence). For the CDR3, the DNA is TGTGCCAGCAGAGCCGGGACCCCGTCGAATCAGCCCCAGCATTTT. It is translated as CASRAGTPSNQPQHF.

The J gene is TRBJ2-4, the V gene TRBV20-1; 11 nucleotides agree with TRBD2. Per germline, CDR1 DFQATT and CDR2 SNEGSKA (reference sequence). Trimming cost V 4 bases and J 7 bases; bases outside gene matches: 3. The CDR3 runs to 13 residues. For the CDR3, the DNA is TGCAGTGCTAATAGCGGGGGGGCGAACATTCAGTACTTC. It specifies CSANSGGANIQYF.

Ten or more counts support this clonotype. The rearrangement links TRBV6-6 to TRBJ2-5; D is unresolved. This CDR3 has 13 residues. Deletions cut 6 bases from V and 1 base from J, with 9 bases between. Germline-derived CDR1 and CDR2 are MNHNY and SVGAGI (reference sequence). DNA for the CDR3: TGTGCCAGCAGGGCTGGCGCCCAAGAGACCCAGTACTTC. This gives the protein CASRAGAQETQYF.

This clonotype was counted only a few times. The chain carries TRBV5-1 and TRBJ1-2; 7 bases fit TRBD1. The CDR3 contains 15 residues. CDR1 is SGHRS and CDR2 is YFSETQ in the germline V gene. V lost 4 bases to trimming and J lost 1 base; unmatched junction nucleotides: 7. CDR3 loop: CASSIGTAVNYGYTF. The CDR3, as DNA: TGCGCCAGCAGCATCGGGACAGCCGTTAACTATGGCTACACCTTC.

This rearrangement joins TRBV7-8 to TRBJ1-3, with D tentatively TRBD1 (6 bases). This CDR3 is 14 amino acids long. Germline assignment: CDR1 SGHVS and CDR2 FQNEAQ. V dropped 5 bases and J dropped 2 bases, with 10 bases sitting between them. The CDR3 nucleotides are TGTGCCAGCAGCGGTAGGGGGGCTGGAAACACCATATATTTT. It yields the protein CASSGRGAGNTIYF.

The gene calls are TRBV9 and TRBJ2-5; D may be TRBD2 (6 bases). The CDR3 covers 14 residues. Trimming took off 4 bases at V and 5 bases at J, with 15 bases between the two ends. Per the germline V gene, CDR1 is SGDLS and CDR2 is YYNGEE. The CDR3 is CASSRWGVGETQYF. The CDR3 DNA sequence: TGTGCCAGCAGCCGGTGGGGGGTCGGGGAGACCCAGTACTTC.

This chain connects TRBV5-1 to TRBJ2-3, with 7 bases matching TRBD2. CDR3 length: 15 amino acids. Germline V lookup: CDR1 SGHRS, CDR2 YFSETQ. The J segment lost 4 bases and the V segment lost 2 bases, leaving 7 bases of the junction unmatched. CDR3 bases: TGCGCCAGCAGCTTAACGGGAGGCTCACCAGATACGCAGTATTTT. It yields the protein CASSLTGGSPDTQYF.

This clonotype came up a few times. The V call is TRBV27, the J call TRBJ2-1, with a tentative D call TRBD2 (5 bases). CDR1 MNHEY and CDR2 SMNVEV come from the germline V gene (reference sequence). CDR3 length equals 15 residues. The V gene lost 4 bases and the J gene lost 5 bases, with 15 bases spanning the gap. CDR3 region: CASSSPRTFDNEQFF. CDR3 coding DNA: TGTGCCAGCAGTTCCCCCCGGACTTTCGACAATGAGCAGTTCTTC.

J is TRBJ2-5 and V is TRBV5-1; 10 nucleotides agree with TRBD2. Germline loops: CDR1 SGHRS, CDR2 YFSETQ. V was pared by 4 bases and J by 1 base, with 10 bases of the junction left unmatched. This CDR3 is 17 amino acids long. The CDR3 sequence is CASSPLGAGGLQETQYF. Written as DNA, the CDR3 is TGCGCCAGCAGCCCCCTTGGAGCGGGGGGGCTCCAAGAGACCCAGTACTTC.

The table lists this clonotype with a few counts. The rearrangement links TRBV2 to TRBJ2-1; D is uncertain. CDR1 and CDR2 from the germline V gene are SNHLY and FYNNEI. Deletions cut 4 bases from V and 6 bases from J, with 10 bases between. CDR3 length: 13 amino acids. The CDR3 reads CASSVLGSNEQFF. CDR3 DNA sequence: TGTGCCAGCAGTGTGCTCGGCTCCAATGAGCAGTTCTTC.

This clonotype was counted only a few times. This chain links TRBV29-1 with TRBJ2-3, with D possibly TRBD2 on 6 matching bases. CDR3 length: 12 amino acids. Germline V lookup: CDR1 SQVTM, CDR2 ANQGSEA. V was cut by 6 bases and J by 6 bases, with 13 bases left in between. DNA for the CDR3: TGCAGCGTGTGGCGGGGAGCGGATACGCAGTATTTT. As protein: CSVWRGADTQYF.

The chain has TRBV12-3 or TRBV12-4 and TRBJ2-5; 9 bases fit TRBD2. The CDR3 is 14 residues long. The V gene end was trimmed by 4 bases and the J gene end by 5 bases; junction bases not matched to a gene: 5. In nucleotides, the CDR3 is TGTGCCAGCAGTTATGCTAGCGGGGCTGAGACCCAGTACTTC. Translating it yields CASSYASGAETQYF.

This clonotype was found a few times. This sequence joins TRBV7-2 and TRBJ2-7, with TRBD2 matching over 10 bases. Germline V CDR1 and CDR2: SGHTA, FQGNSA. The CDR3 contains 15 residues. V gave up 0 bases and J gave up 6 bases; unmatched junction bases: 5. CDR3 amino acids: CASSLAASGGLEQYF. In DNA form, the CDR3 reads TGTGCCAGCAGCTTAGCGGCTAGCGGGGGTCTCGAGCAGTACTTC.

The V and J genes are TRBV6-1 and TRBJ2-7, with D possibly matching TRBD1 (6 bases). Germline V gene lookup returns CDR1 MNHNS and CDR2 SASEGT. This CDR3 region has 16 residues. The V and J ends lost 4 bases and 6 bases respectively, with 22 bases between them. CDR3 in amino acids: CASSAKLGGTSFEQYF. Here the CDR3 DNA reads TGTGCCAGCAGTGCAAAATTAGGGGGAACGAGTTTCGAGCAGTACTTC.

The rearrangement uses TRBV12-3 or TRBV12-4 and TRBJ2-5, with TRBD2 identical over 8 bases. J gave up 1 base and V 8 bases, and 6 bases lay outside the gene matches. The CDR3 consists of 14 residues. Here the CDR3 DNA reads TGTGCCAGCGGTACTAGCGGAACCCAAGAGACCCAGTACTTC. Protein: CASGTSGTQETQYF.

The chain has TRBV18 and TRBJ2-7; 7 nucleotides line up with TRBD1. With 6 bases clipped from V and 0 bases from J, the junction kept 17 bases outside the gene matches. The CDR3 is made up of 18 amino acids. Per germline, CDR1 KGHSH and CDR2 LQKENI. The CDR3 sequence: CASSSRFQTGQISYEQYF. The DNA of the CDR3 is TGTGCCAGCTCGTCAAGATTCCAGACGGGACAGATCTCCTACGAGCAGTACTTC.